Each of the 28 T cell receptor beta chains below was sequenced from the same sample in a study of cytotoxic CD8 clonotypes in ibrutinib-treated CLL. TCRdb's table, derived via immunoSEQ multiplex PCR, lists solely in-frame clones and lacks some. In the table there are some 350,000 clones, about 64% of which are singletons. The sample consisted of PBMCs, taken after 36 months of ibrutinib treatment. All receptors derive from a human donor with chronic lymphocytic leukemia.

On this clone: The junction differs from germline at one of its ends, possibly a read error. This chain links TRBV18 with TRBJ2-4, with 11 bases lining up with TRBD2. Germline-derived CDR1 and CDR2 are KGHSH and LQKENI. This CDR3 comprises 15 residues. CDR3 in amino acids: CASSAPGLAVNIQYF. For the CDR3, the DNA is TGTGCCAGCTCAGCACCGGGACTAGCGGTAAACATTCAGTACTTC. The full variable domain, rest sourced from reference TRBV18 and TRBJ2-4, is NAGVMQNPRHLVRRRGQEARLRCSPMKGHSHVYWYRQLPEEGLKFMVYLQKENIIDESGMPKERFSAEFPKEGPSILRIQQVVRGDSAAYFCASSAPGLAVNIQYFGAGTRLSVL.

The V and J genes are TRBV6-5 and TRBJ2-1, with D hard to call. Germline values: CDR1 MNHEY, CDR2 SVGAGI. The CDR3 length is 15 residues. V shed 6 bases and J shed 7 bases, with 19 bases lying between them. The CDR3, as DNA: TGTGCCAGCAGGCCTTTGGGGTCAGTAGGGAATGAGCAGTTCTTC. This encodes CASRPLGSVGNEQFF.

V is TRBV18 and J is TRBJ2-1; D is unclear. Germline assignment: CDR1 KGHSH and CDR2 LQKENI. Trimming pared 1 base from V and 10 bases from J, leaving 11 bases between. The CDR3 has 13 amino acids. The chain's CDR3 is CASSPQGRFEQFF. Here the CDR3 DNA reads TGTGCCAGCTCACCACAAGGGCGGTTCGAGCAGTTCTTC.

The chain employs TRBV28 and TRBJ1-2; TRBD1 is a possible D gene (6 bases). CDR3 size: 15 residues. The germline gives CDR1 MDHEN, CDR2 SYDVKM. V gave up 2 bases and J gave up 3 bases, with 13 bases separating them. This CDR3 is CASSLLQGRDYGYTF. CDR3 nucleotides: TGTGCCAGCAGTTTACTTCAGGGGCGGGACTATGGCTACACCTTC.

The rearrangement links TRBV9 to TRBJ2-1, with 11 bases aligning to TRBD2. This CDR3 has 15 residues. Per the germline V gene, CDR1 is SGDLS and CDR2 is YYNGEE. After removal of 3 bases from V and 5 bases from J, the junction contained 4 bases not matched to a gene. The CDR3 sequence is CASSASSGRHNEQFF. The DNA of the CDR3 is TGTGCCAGCAGCGCCTCTAGCGGGAGGCACAATGAGCAGTTCTTC.

The V and J genes are TRBV7-2 and TRBJ2-7; 8 bases agree with TRBD1. Germline V lookup: CDR1 SGHTA, CDR2 FQGNSA. CDR3 size: 14 residues. V gave up 5 bases and J gave up 7 bases; unmatched junction bases: 10. The CDR3 loop reads CASSPDRGAGEQYF. Written as DNA, the CDR3 is TGTGCCAGCAGCCCCGACAGGGGCGCGGGGGAGCAGTACTTC.

The chain uses TRBV10-3 and TRBJ2-1, with 7 positions matching TRBD2. Trimming removed 4 bases from V and 1 base from J; junction bases left unmatched: 10. Germline V lookup: CDR1 ENHRY, CDR2 SYGVKD. The CDR3 is 17 residues long. The CDR3 DNA reads as TGTGCCATCAGTGGTCGGGGTAGCGGGTCTTCCTACAATGAGCAGTTCTTC. Translating it yields CAISGRGSGSSYNEQFF.

The V call is TRBV6-1, the J call TRBJ1-4, with 8 bases matching TRBD1. The CDR3 loop spans 15 amino acids. Germline V gene sequence: CDR1 MNHNS, CDR2 SASEGT. Trimming at V came to 1 base and at J to 5 bases, leaving 3 bases not matched to a gene. The CDR3 is CASSEGTGRNEKLFF. The CDR3 bases are TGTGCCAGCAGTGAAGGGACAGGGAGGAATGAAAAACTGTTTTTT.

The gene calls are TRBV27 and TRBJ2-7; D uncertain. Germline V gene lookup returns CDR1 MNHEY and CDR2 SMNVEV (reference sequence). Deletions cut 1 base from V and 2 bases from J, with 9 bases between. The CDR3 length is 14 residues. The CDR3 bases are TGTGCCAGCAGTTTATGGTCCGGCCCCTACGAGCAGTACTTC. It codes for CASSLWSGPYEQYF.

Only a few counts were recorded for this clone. The V gene is TRBV5-4, the J gene TRBJ1-1, with D uncertain. CDR3 length: 13 residues. Germline loops: CDR1 SGHNT, CDR2 YYREEE (reference sequence). V was cut by 5 bases and J by 2 bases, with 10 bases left in between. The CDR3 sequence: CASSPRYNTEAFF. Written as DNA, the CDR3 is TGTGCCAGCAGTCCCCGATACAACACTGAAGCTTTCTTT. The whole variable domain, remainder taken from reference TRBV5-4 and TRBJ1-1, is ETGVTQSPTHLIKTRGQQVTLRCSSQSGHNTVSWYQQALGQGPQFIFQYYREEENGRGNFPPRFSGLQFPNYSSELNVNALELDDSALYLCASSPRYNTEAFFGQGTRLTVV.

The rearrangement joins TRBV2 to TRBJ2-3; possibly TRBD1 or TRBD2 for D (5 bases each). CDR3 length equals 12 residues. Trimming took 7 bases from V and 4 from J, leaving 9 bases between them. The germline gives CDR1 SNHLY, CDR2 FYNNEI. CDR3 amino acids: CASNRGPDTQYF. The CDR3 region has the DNA TGTGCCAGCAATCGGGGACCAGATACGCAGTATTTT.

The J gene is TRBJ2-1, the V gene TRBV4-3; possibly TRBD1 or TRBD2 for D (6 bases each). V was pared by 2 bases and J by 8 bases, with 10 bases between. This CDR3 is built from 13 residues. CDR1 LGHNA and CDR2 YSLEER come from the germline V gene. CDR3 loop: CASSQSRGHEQFF. The CDR3 DNA follows: TGCGCCAGCAGCCAATCCCGGGGGCATGAGCAGTTCTTC.

The chain combines TRBV13 with TRBJ2-5; D ambiguous. The germline V gene has CDR1 PRHDT and CDR2 FYEKMQ (reference sequence). The CDR3 runs 14 residues. V was clipped by 5 bases and J by 2 bases, with 12 bases between them. The CDR3 spells CASSRRTVQETQYF. CDR3 coding DNA: TGTGCCAGCAGCCGAAGGACCGTGCAAGAGACCCAGTACTTC. Full variable domain (missing parts from reference TRBV13 and TRBJ2-5): AAGVIQSPRHLIKEKRETATLKCYPIPRHDTVYWYQQGPGQDPQFLISFYEKMQSDKGSIPDRFSAQQFSDYHSELNMSSLELGDSALYFCASSRRTVQETQYFGPGTRLLVL.

The genes are TRBV25-1 and TRBJ2-1; 11 bases are shared with TRBD2. Germline V gives CDR1 MGHDK, CDR2 SYGVNS. The junction had 9 bases not matched to a gene; V was cut back by 5 bases and J by 6 bases. There are 16 residues in the CDR3. CDR3 residues: CASSLPGTSGFNEQFF. The CDR3, as DNA: TGTGCCAGCAGTTTACCCGGGACTAGCGGTTTCAATGAGCAGTTCTTC.

In this sample, this clone turned up a few times. V gene TRBV5-6 combines with J gene TRBJ2-1; D gene ambiguous. The CDR3 runs 12 residues. Trimming left V 0 bases short and J 8 bases short, with 6 bases between. Germline CDR1 reads SGHDT; CDR2 reads YYEEEE. The CDR3 loop is CASSLEGYEQFF. The DNA for the CDR3 is TGTGCCAGCAGCTTGGAAGGTTATGAGCAGTTCTTC.

This chain uses TRBV11-2 with TRBJ2-1; 7 nucleotides agree with TRBD2. V was pared by 3 bases and J by 5 bases, with 1 base of the junction left unmatched. Germline values: CDR1 SGHAT, CDR2 FQNNGV. There are 13 residues in the CDR3. The CDR3 loop reads CASSFGTNNEQFF. CDR3 nucleotides: TGTGCCAGCAGCTTTGGGACTAACAATGAGCAGTTCTTC.

A few counts support this clone. The CDR3 here is CASSGLAGGPYEQYF. The CDR3 coding sequence is TGCGCCAGCAGCGGACTAGCGGGGGGGCCCTACGAGCAGTACTTC. The gene calls are TRBV4-1 and TRBJ2-7, with 15 bases that match TRBD2. This CDR3 has 15 amino acids. The ends lost 5 bases at V and 2 bases at J; junction bases unmatched: 1. The germline gives CDR1 MGHRA, CDR2 YSYEKL.

This chain connects TRBV7-9 to TRBJ2-3; the D is unclear. The CDR3 length is 12 residues. Germline V CDR1 and CDR2: SEHNR, FQNEAQ (reference sequence). Trimming shortened V by 5 bases and J by 4 bases, and 7 bases separated the two germline ends. DNA for the CDR3: TGTGCCAGCAGCCGTCGGTCAGATACGCAGTATTTT. It specifies CASSRRSDTQYF. Full variable domain (rest looked up from reference TRBV7-9 and TRBJ2-3): DTGVSQNPRHKITKRGQNVTFRCDPISEHNRLYWYRQTLGQGPEFLTYFQNEAQLEKSRLLSDRFSAERPKGSFSTLEIQRTEQGDSAMYLCASSRRSDTQYFGPGTRLTVL.

This clone has a handful of counts. The rearrangement joins TRBV5-6 to TRBJ2-7; 9 positions agree with TRBD1. With 5 bases clipped from V and 3 bases from J, the junction kept 3 bases outside the gene matches. Germline-derived CDR1 and CDR2 are SGHDT and YYEEEE. The CDR3 runs 13 residues. CDR3 sequence: CASRLTGGYEQYF. The CDR3 DNA is TGTGCCAGCAGGTTGACAGGGGGCTACGAGCAGTACTTC.

In this sample, this clone turned up a few times. The chain links TRBV11-3 to TRBJ2-6; 7 bases match TRBD2. Per germline, CDR1 SGHNT and CDR2 YENEEA. The CDR3 has 19 residues. The V and J ends lost 0 bases and 0 bases, in that order; junction bases with no gene match: 8. The CDR3 protein is CASSLDRASGDSGANVLTF. The CDR3 DNA reads as TGTGCCAGCAGCTTAGACAGGGCTAGCGGCGACTCTGGGGCCAACGTCCTGACTTTC.

The V and J genes are TRBV7-9 and TRBJ1-1; D not certain. V lost 3 bases and J 5 bases, leaving 4 bases between the germline ends. Looked up from germline, CDR1 is SEHNR and CDR2 is FQNEAQ (reference sequence). The CDR3 is 11 residues long. The CDR3 protein is CASSFGTEAFF. In DNA form, the CDR3 reads TGTGCCAGCAGCTTCGGTACTGAAGCTTTCTTT.

The chain combines TRBV13 with TRBJ2-4, with a weak D call TRBD1 (5 bases). The germline gives CDR1 PRHDT, CDR2 FYEKMQ (reference sequence). This CDR3 spans 14 amino acids. V dropped 7 bases and J dropped 1 base, with 11 bases sitting between them. The CDR3 region is CASKIRVAKNIQYF. CDR3 DNA sequence: TGTGCCAGCAAAATCAGGGTTGCCAAAAACATTCAGTACTTC.

This chain links TRBV9 with TRBJ1-5, with a weak D call TRBD1 (5 bases). The CDR3 loop spans 13 amino acids. From germline, CDR1 is SGDLS and CDR2 YYNGEE. Trimming removed 7 bases from V and 5 bases from J, with 13 bases in between. The CDR3 here is CASGGRVDQPQHF. DNA for the CDR3: TGTGCCAGCGGGGGGAGGGTTGATCAGCCCCAGCATTTT.

This clone was found once. The rearrangement uses TRBV18 and TRBJ2-7; D gene uncertain. The CDR3 spans 14 residues. The germline gives CDR1 KGHSH, CDR2 LQKENI. The V end lost 2 bases, the J end lost 5 bases, and 13 bases lay between the germline ends. Here the CDR3 reads CASSPFRPPHEQYF. DNA of the CDR3: TGTGCCAGCTCACCATTTCGACCCCCCCACGAGCAGTACTTC.

The chain has TRBV9 and TRBJ2-7; 9 bases are shared with TRBD1. Germline CDR1 reads SGDLS; CDR2 reads YYNGEE. This CDR3 contains 15 residues. With V trimmed by 3 bases and J by 6 bases, 10 bases remained unmatched. The CDR3 is CASSGSGTGYSEQYF. CDR3 nucleotides: TGTGCCAGCAGCGGATCCGGGACAGGGTATAGCGAGCAGTACTTC.

This chain joins TRBV5-4 and TRBJ2-7; TRBD2 aligns across 10 bases. V gave up 4 bases and J gave up 2 bases; unmatched junction bases: 3. Germline values: CDR1 SGHNT, CDR2 YYREEE (reference sequence). The CDR3 spans 14 residues. CDR3 sequence reads: CASSVAGGPYEQYF. In DNA form, the CDR3 reads TGTGCCAGCAGCGTAGCGGGAGGCCCCTACGAGCAGTACTTC.

This clone has only a few counts. The rearrangement uses TRBV28 and TRBJ1-1; tentatively, D is TRBD1 (5 bases). There are 14 residues in the CDR3. Germline assignment: CDR1 MDHEN and CDR2 SYDVKM. V dropped 4 bases and J dropped 4 bases, with 13 bases sitting between them. The DNA for the CDR3 is TGTGCCAGCAGTTCCTCCGACAGCACCACTGAAGCTTTCTTT. Its protein product is CASSSSDSTTEAFF.

In this sample, this clone turned up once. This chain connects TRBV7-2 to TRBJ1-5; tentative D call: TRBD1 (5 bases). The V gene's germline CDR1 is SGHTA and CDR2 FQGNSA. The V end was cut by 5 bases, the J end by 4 bases, with 15 bases between. The CDR3 has 15 amino acids. The CDR3 DNA is TGTGCCAGCAGCCCCAACTCTGGGGGAAATCAGCCCCAGCATTTT. Its translation is CASSPNSGGNQPQHF.